Below, 7 T cell receptor beta chains from the same sample are listed, as sequenced in a study of metastatic and nonmetastatic thyroid tumors. Patients were all untreated before their thyroid surgery. TCRdb re-called the PCR reads with MiXCR. Here the sample spans 15,000 to 17,000 clones, around 3.8% being singletons. The source material was tumor tissue. These receptors were collected from a female donor with papillary thyroid cancer or a benign thyroid nodule (not recorded which). Some clones in this sample may be carry-over from other donors' samples.

This clone was recorded a few times. V usage is TRBV12-3 or TRBV12-4 and J usage is TRBJ1-2, with a weak D call TRBD1 (5 bases). The V end was cut by 1 base, the J end by 5 bases, with 17 bases between. This CDR3 region has 16 residues. As DNA, the CDR3 is TGTGCCAGCAGTTTAGGACAGCAAGGTGGGATGTATGGCTACACCTTC. This gives the protein CASSLGQQGGMYGYTF.

The chain recombines TRBV27 with TRBJ2-7, with 9 bases that match TRBD2. The V gene's germline CDR1 is MNHEY and CDR2 SMNVEV (reference sequence). After removal of 6 bases from V and 7 bases from J, the junction contained 7 bases not matched to a gene. The CDR3 has 13 residues. CDR3 in DNA: TGTGCCAGCAGACCCAGCGGGGGGCGGGAGCAGTACTTC. Its translation: CASRPSGGREQYF.

The table lists this clone with a few counts. The V and J genes are TRBV6-1 and TRBJ1-1; D uncertain. The V end lost 4 bases, the J end lost 0 bases, and 6 bases lay between the germline ends. The CDR3 is 13 amino acids. Germline CDR1 MNHNS, CDR2 SASEGT. The CDR3 nucleotides are TGTGCCAGCAGTGTAGCAGTGAACACTGAAGCTTTCTTT. It specifies CASSVAVNTEAFF.

This clone has just a few counts. The rearrangement joins TRBV6-5 to TRBJ2-7, with D uncertain. The CDR3 has 15 amino acids. Deletions cut 2 bases from V and 4 bases from J, with 15 bases between. CDR1 and CDR2 (germline): MNHEY, SVGAGI. The CDR3 DNA reads as TGTGCCAGCAGTTACCCCCATTCGGAGTCGTACGAGCAGTACTTC. This codes for CASSYPHSESYEQYF.

This clone was found a few times. The gene calls are TRBV2 and TRBJ1-5, with D unresolved. The CDR3 is 14 amino acids. CDR1 SNHLY and CDR2 FYNNEI come from the germline V gene. V gave up 8 bases and J gave up 0 bases, with 11 bases separating them. The CDR3 coding sequence is TGTGCCAGCTCCGACATTTATAGCAATCAGCCCCAGCATTTT. Its translation: CASSDIYSNQPQHF. The full variable domain, its missing parts supplied by reference TRBV2 and TRBJ1-5, is EPEVTQTPSHQVTQMGQEVILRCVPISNHLYFYWYRQILGQKVEFLVSFYNNEISEKSEIFDDQFSVERPDGSNFTLKIRSTKLEDSAMYFCASSDIYSNQPQHFGDGTRLSIL.

This clone was counted a few times. The chain uses TRBV20-1 and TRBJ2-1; 10 bases fit TRBD2. CDR1 DFQATT and CDR2 SNEGSKA come from the germline V gene (reference sequence). V dropped 1 base and J dropped 6; count of bases not matched to a gene: 6. CDR3 length: 15 residues. The CDR3 is CSARVPLAGRNEQFF. DNA of the CDR3: TGCAGTGCTAGAGTCCCACTAGCGGGGCGCAATGAGCAGTTCTTC.

The chain carries TRBV6-5 and TRBJ1-5; D is undetermined. The CDR3 runs 14 residues. CDR1 is MNHEY, CDR2 SVGAGI, per germline. The V end lost 0 bases, the J end lost 4 bases, and 7 bases lay between the germline ends. In nucleotides, the CDR3 is TGTGCCAGCAGTTACTCGGAGGAAAATCAGCCCCAGCATTTT. Its translation is CASSYSEENQPQHF.